This TCR beta chain was retrieved from a study of T cell repertoires in cytomegalovirus infection. Study overall: Public TCR beta signatures marked donors with CMV infection and the matching HLA. Regarding the study as a whole: Totalled public TCR beta family frequency picked out people who carried CMV plus the relevant HLA. CMV-specific TCR beta clonotypes restricted by HLA-C were the ones dominating the ex vivo response.

V was cut by 6 bases and J by 7 bases, with 15 bases left in between. CDR3 length equals 14 residues. The V gene's germline CDR1 is MNHNY and CDR2 SVGAGI (reference sequence). TCRdb ran MiXCR on the reads and lists one entry per CDR3 protein. The sample includes roughly 500,000 distinct CDR3 sequences, about 33% of them seen just once. This clonotype was observed a few times. Its antigen is undetermined. The chain employs TRBV6-6 and TRBJ1-4; D is perhaps TRBD1 (5 bases). Sample: cultured PBMCs, taken from culture after CMV antigen stimulation. The clonotype comes from a human donor in good health (CMV status not recorded). Some clones in this sample may be carry-over from other donors' samples. CDR3 region: CASSAGWGSEKLFF. The CDR3 coding sequence is TGTGCCAGCAGCGCAGGGTGGGGTAGTGAAAAACTGTTTTTT.